Following are 8 T cell receptor beta chains from one sample sequenced in a study of T-cell memory formation after mild COVID-19. In TCRdb, the 5' RACE reads were re-called with MiXCR into one record per CDR3 protein. This table holds 450,000 to 700,000 distinct CDR3 sequences, more than 15% found once. Input material: PBMCs or a T cell subset sorted from them (not recorded which). Source of these receptors: an adult woman who had mild COVID-19 (a few samples of this study predate the infection). Cell type and time point are not known.

In this sample, this clonotype turned up a few times. The V and J genes are TRBV27 and TRBJ2-2; D is possibly TRBD1 (5 bases). CDR1 and CDR2 (germline): MNHEY, SMNVEV (reference sequence). Trimming removed 4 bases at V and 4 bases at J, with 13 bases between. The CDR3 contains 15 residues. This CDR3 reads CASSWLQETTGELFF. The CDR3, as DNA: TGTGCCAGCAGTTGGCTACAGGAGACCACCGGGGAGCTGTTTTTT.

The table lists this clonotype with a few counts. This sequence joins TRBV6-2 or TRBV6-3 and TRBJ2-1; perhaps TRBD1 as D (6 bases). V was clipped by 2 bases and J by 4 bases, with 9 bases between them. From germline, CDR1 is MNHEY and CDR2 SVGEGT. The CDR3 is 14 amino acids. The CDR3 DNA follows: TGTGCCAGCAGTTACCGGGACACTTACAATGAGCAGTTCTTC. Amino acid sequence: CASSYRDTYNEQFF.

This clonotype was detected a few times. The chain carries TRBV6-2 or TRBV6-3 and TRBJ2-1; D not resolved. The length of the CDR3 is 12 residues. V lost 3 bases to trimming and J lost 7 bases, with 7 bases between them. Germline V gene lookup returns CDR1 MNHEY and CDR2 SVGEGT. Written as DNA, the CDR3 is TGTGCCAGCAGTTATGTCCATAATGAGCAGTTCTTC. It codes for CASSYVHNEQFF.

This clonotype was recorded a few times. CDR3 protein: CSAPRQGMGNEQFF. CDR3 in DNA: TGCAGTGCTCCACGACAGGGGATGGGGAATGAGCAGTTCTTC. The chain couples TRBV20-1 to TRBJ2-1; TRBD1 aligns across 8 bases. The V segment lost 5 bases and the J segment 7 bases; nucleotides outside the gene matches: 10. Looked up from germline, CDR1 is DFQATT and CDR2 is SNEGSKA (reference sequence). This CDR3 has 14 residues.

V and J are TRBV7-9 and TRBJ2-1; 9 bases align to TRBD1. CDR1 is SEHNR, CDR2 FQNEAQ, per germline (reference sequence). The CDR3 has 15 amino acids. After removal of 4 bases from V and 7 bases from J, the junction contained 8 bases not matched to a gene. Here the CDR3 reads CASSSSGTGSNEQFF. The DNA of the CDR3 is TGTGCCAGCAGCTCTTCCGGGACAGGGTCAAATGAGCAGTTCTTC.

This clonotype was seen only a few times. V usage is TRBV20-1 and J usage is TRBJ1-2, with D perhaps matching TRBD1 (5 bases). V was pared by 7 bases and J by 5 bases, with 14 bases between. Germline V gene lookup returns CDR1 DFQATT and CDR2 SNEGSKA (reference sequence). The length of the CDR3 is 12 residues. In DNA form, the CDR3 reads TGCAGTGAAAAGATCGGGGGATATGGCTACACCTTC. This sequence encodes CSEKIGGYGYTF.

This clonotype came up many times. This rearrangement joins TRBV7-8 to TRBJ2-1; 7 nucleotides align to TRBD1. Losses at the gene ends were 3 bases for V and 7 bases for J; bases not matched to a gene: 6. Germline V gene sequence: CDR1 SGHVS, CDR2 FQNEAQ. This CDR3 is 14 amino acids long. The CDR3 DNA reads as TGTGCCAGCAGCTTGGGACAGCCGTGGAATGAGCAGTTCTTC. Translation gives CASSLGQPWNEQFF.

This clonotype has more than one count but fewer than ten. The chain carries TRBV18 and TRBJ1-1; TRBD1 is a possible D gene (6 bases). The CDR3 spans 16 residues. V lost 3 bases and J lost 2, with 16 bases in between. In germline, CDR1 is KGHSH, CDR2 LQKENI. CDR3 sequence: CASSPQGGSGNTEAFF. The CDR3 coding sequence is TGTGCCAGCTCACCTCAAGGGGGGTCAGGCAACACTGAAGCTTTCTTT.